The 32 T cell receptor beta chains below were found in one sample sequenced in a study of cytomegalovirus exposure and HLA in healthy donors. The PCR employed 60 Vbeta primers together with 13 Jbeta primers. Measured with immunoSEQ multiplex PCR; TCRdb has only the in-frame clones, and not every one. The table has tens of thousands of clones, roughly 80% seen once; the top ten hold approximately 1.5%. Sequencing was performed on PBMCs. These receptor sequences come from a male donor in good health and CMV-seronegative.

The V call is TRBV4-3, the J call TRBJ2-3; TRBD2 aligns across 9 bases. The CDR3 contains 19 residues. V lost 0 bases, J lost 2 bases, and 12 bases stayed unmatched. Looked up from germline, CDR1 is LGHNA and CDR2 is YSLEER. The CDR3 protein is CASSQDLASGEYYTDTQYF. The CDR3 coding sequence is TGCGCCAGCAGCCAAGATCTGGCTAGCGGGGAATACTACACAGATACGCAGTATTTT.

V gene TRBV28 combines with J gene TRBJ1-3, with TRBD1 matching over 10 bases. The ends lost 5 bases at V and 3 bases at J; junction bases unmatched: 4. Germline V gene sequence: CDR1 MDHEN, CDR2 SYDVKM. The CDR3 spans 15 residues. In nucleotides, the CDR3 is TGTGCCAGCAGTCGTGGGACAGGGGATGGAAACACCATATATTTT. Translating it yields CASSRGTGDGNTIYF.

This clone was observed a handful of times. The CDR3 DNA is TGCGCCAGCAGCTTGGGGGCTAGCGGGAGTCGAAGCACTGAGACCCAGTACTTC. It specifies CASSLGASGSRSTETQYF. J is TRBJ2-5 and V is TRBV5-1; 10 bases fit TRBD2. V was pared by 0 bases and J by 5 bases, with 13 bases of the junction left unmatched. The CDR3 covers 18 residues. The V gene's germline CDR1 is SGHRS and CDR2 YFSETQ.

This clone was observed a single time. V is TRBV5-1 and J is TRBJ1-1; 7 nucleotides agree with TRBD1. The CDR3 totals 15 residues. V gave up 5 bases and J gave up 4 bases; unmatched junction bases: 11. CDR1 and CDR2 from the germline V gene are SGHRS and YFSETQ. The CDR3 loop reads CASSPVEGGVTEAFF. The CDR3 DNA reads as TGCGCCAGCAGTCCGGTCGAAGGGGGCGTCACTGAAGCTTTCTTT.

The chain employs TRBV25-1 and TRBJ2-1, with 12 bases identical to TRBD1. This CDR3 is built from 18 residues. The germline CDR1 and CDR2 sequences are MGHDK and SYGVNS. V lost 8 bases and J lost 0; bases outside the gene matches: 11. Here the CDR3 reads CASWGQGAKQVSYNEQFF. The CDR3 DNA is TGTGCCAGCTGGGGACAGGGGGCGAAACAAGTCTCCTACAATGAGCAGTTCTTC.

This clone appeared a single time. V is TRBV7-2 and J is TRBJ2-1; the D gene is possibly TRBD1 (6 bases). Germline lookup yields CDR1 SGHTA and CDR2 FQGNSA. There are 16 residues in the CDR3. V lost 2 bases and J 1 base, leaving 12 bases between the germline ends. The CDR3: CASSLSGALSYNEQFF. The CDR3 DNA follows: TGTGCCAGCAGCTTATCAGGGGCCCTTTCCTACAATGAGCAGTTCTTC.

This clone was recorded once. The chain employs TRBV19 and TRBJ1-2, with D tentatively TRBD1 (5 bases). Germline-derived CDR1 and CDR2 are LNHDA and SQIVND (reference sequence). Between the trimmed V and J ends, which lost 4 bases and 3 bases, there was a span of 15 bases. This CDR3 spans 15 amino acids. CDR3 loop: CASSTGTGIYYGYTF. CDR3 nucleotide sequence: TGTGCCAGTAGTACCGGAACAGGTATATACTATGGCTACACCTTC.

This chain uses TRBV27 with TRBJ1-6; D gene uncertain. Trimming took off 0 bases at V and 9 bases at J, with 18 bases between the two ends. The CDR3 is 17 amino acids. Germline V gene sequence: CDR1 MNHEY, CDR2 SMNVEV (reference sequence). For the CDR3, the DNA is TGTGCCAGCAGTTTATCCACAGTGCCCGCCCGAAGTTCACCCCTCCACTTT. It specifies CASSLSTVPARSSPLHF.

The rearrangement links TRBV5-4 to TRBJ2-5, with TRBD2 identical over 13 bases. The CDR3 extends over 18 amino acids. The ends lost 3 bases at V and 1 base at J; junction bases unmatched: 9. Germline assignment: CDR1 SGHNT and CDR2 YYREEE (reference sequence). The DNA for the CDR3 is TGTGCCAGCAGCTCTGGACGACTAGCGGGGGGCCTCCAAGAGACCCAGTACTTC. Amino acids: CASSSGRLAGGLQETQYF.

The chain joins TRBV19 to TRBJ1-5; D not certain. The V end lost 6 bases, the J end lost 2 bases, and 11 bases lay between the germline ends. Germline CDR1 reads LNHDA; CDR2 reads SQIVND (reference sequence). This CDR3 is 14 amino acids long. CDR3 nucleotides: TGTGCCAGTAGCCTCCTCCCAGGCAATCAGCCCCAGCATTTT. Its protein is CASSLLPGNQPQHF.

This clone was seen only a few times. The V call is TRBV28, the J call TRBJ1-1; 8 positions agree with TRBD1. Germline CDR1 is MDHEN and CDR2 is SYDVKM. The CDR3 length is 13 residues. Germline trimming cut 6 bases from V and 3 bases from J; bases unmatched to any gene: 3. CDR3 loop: CASSRDRYTEAFF. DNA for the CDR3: TGTGCCAGCAGCCGGGACAGGTACACTGAAGCTTTCTTT.

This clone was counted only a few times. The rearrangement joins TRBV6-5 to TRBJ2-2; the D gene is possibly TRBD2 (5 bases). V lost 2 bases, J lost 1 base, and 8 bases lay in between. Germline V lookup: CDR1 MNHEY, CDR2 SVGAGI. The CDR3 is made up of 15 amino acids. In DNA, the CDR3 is TGTGCCAGCAGTTACGAGGGCCTGAACACCGGGGAGCTGTTTTTT. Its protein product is CASSYEGLNTGELFF.

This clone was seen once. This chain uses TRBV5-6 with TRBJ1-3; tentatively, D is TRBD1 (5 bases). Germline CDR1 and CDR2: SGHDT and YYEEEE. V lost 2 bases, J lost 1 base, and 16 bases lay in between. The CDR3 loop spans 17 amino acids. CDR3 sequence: CASSLRGRALSGNTIYF. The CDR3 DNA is TGTGCCAGCAGCTTACGAGGCAGGGCCTTATCTGGAAACACCATATATTTT.

CDR3 region: CASTSDPGRYTEAFF. The CDR3 DNA is TGTGCCAGCACTTCCGACCCGGGGAGGTACACTGAAGCTTTCTTT. The chain carries TRBV2 and TRBJ1-1, with D uncertain. Trimming cost V 7 bases and J 3 bases, with 18 bases left between them. The CDR3 runs to 15 residues. Germline V gene sequence: CDR1 SNHLY, CDR2 FYNNEI.

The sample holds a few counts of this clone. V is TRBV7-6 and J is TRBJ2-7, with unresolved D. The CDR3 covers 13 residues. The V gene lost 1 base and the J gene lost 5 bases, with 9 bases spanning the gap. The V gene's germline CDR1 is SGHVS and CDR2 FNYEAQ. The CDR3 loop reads CASSLGSRNEQYF. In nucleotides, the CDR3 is TGTGCCAGCAGCTTAGGCTCTAGGAACGAGCAGTACTTC.

CDR3 sequence reads: CASSRDRDNYGYTF. DNA for the CDR3: TGTGCCAGTAGTAGGGACAGAGATAACTATGGCTACACCTTC. This chain joins TRBV19 and TRBJ1-2; TRBD1 matches at 7 bases. The CDR3 loop spans 14 amino acids. V lost 4 bases and J lost 1; bases outside the gene matches: 3. Germline lookup yields CDR1 LNHDA and CDR2 SQIVND (reference sequence). Supplemented by reference TRBV19 and TRBJ1-2, the full variable domain reads DGGITQSPKYLFRKEGQNVTLSCEQNLNHDAMYWYRQDPGQGLRLIYYSQIVNDFQKGDIAEGYSVSREKKESFPLTVTSAQKNPTAFYLCASSRDRDNYGYTFGSGTRLTVV.

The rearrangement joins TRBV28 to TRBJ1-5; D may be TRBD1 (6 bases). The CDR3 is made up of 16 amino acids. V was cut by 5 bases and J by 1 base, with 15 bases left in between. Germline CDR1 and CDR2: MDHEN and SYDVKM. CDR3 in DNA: TGTGCCAGCAGTCTGATCACAGGGAGCAGCAATCAGCCCCAGCATTTT. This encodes CASSLITGSSNQPQHF.

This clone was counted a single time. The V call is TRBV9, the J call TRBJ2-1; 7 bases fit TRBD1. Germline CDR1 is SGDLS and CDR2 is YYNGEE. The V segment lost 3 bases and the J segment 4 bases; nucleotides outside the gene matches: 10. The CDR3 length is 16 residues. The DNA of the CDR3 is TGTGCCAGCAGCGGCACCGGGACAGAGATTTACAATGAGCAGTTCTTC. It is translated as CASSGTGTEIYNEQFF.

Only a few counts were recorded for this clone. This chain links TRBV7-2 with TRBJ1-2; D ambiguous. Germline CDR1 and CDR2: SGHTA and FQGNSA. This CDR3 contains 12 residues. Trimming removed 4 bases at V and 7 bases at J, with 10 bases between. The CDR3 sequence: CASSWTAAGYTF. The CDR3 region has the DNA TGTGCCAGCAGCTGGACTGCCGCTGGCTACACCTTC.

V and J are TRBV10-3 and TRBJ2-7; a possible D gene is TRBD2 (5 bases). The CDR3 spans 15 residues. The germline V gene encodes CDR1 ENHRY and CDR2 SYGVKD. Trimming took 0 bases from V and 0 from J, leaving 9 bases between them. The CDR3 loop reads CAISESPGTSYEQYF. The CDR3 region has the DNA TGTGCCATCAGTGAGTCCCCGGGAACCTCCTACGAGCAGTACTTC.

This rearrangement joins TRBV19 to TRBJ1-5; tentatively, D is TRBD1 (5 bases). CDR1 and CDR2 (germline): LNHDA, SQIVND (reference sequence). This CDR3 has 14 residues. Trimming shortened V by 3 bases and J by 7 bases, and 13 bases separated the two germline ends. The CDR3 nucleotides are TGTGCCAGTAGTATCGGGCCGCGGGGGCAGCCCCAGCATTTT. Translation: CASSIGPRGQPQHF.

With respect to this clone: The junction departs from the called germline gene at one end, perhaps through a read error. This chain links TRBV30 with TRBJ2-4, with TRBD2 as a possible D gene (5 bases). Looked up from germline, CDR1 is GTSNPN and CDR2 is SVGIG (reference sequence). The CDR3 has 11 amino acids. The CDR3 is CAWSTEERVSF. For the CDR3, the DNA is TGTGCCTGGAGTACGGAGGAGAGGGTTTCCTTC.

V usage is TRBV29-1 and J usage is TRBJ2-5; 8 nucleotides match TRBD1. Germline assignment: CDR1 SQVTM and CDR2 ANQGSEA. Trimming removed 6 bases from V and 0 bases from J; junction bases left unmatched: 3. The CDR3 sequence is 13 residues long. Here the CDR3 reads CSVGDRYQETQYF. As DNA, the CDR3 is TGCAGCGTCGGGGACAGGTACCAAGAGACCCAGTACTTC.

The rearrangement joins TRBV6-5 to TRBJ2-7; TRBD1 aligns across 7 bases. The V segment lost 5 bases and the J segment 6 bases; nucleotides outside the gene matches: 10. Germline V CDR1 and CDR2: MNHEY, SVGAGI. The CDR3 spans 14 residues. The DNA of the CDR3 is TGTGCCAGCAGTGACCAAGGGGGCCGGGGCGAGCAGTACTTC. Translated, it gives CASSDQGGRGEQYF.

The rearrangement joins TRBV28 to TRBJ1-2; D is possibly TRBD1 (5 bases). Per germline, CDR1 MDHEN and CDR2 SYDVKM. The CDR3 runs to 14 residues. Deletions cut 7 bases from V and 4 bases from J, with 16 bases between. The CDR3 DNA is TGTGCCAGCATTACAACCGGGACTCCCTATGGCTACACCTTC. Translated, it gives CASITTGTPYGYTF.

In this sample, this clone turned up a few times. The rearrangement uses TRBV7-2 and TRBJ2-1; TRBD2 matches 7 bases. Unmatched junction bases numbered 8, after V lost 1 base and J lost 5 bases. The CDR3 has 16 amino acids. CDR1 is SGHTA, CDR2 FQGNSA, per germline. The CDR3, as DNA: TGTGCCAGCAGCTTAGTTGGCGGGGGAACCAACAATGAGCAGTTCTTC. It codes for CASSLVGGGTNNEQFF. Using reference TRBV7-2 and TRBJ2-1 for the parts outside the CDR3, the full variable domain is GAGVSQSPSNKVTEKGKDVELRCDPISGHTALYWYRQSLGQGLEFLIYFQGNSAPDKSGLPSDRFSAERTGGSVSTLTIQRTQQEDSAVYLCASSLVGGGTNNEQFFGPGTRLTVL.

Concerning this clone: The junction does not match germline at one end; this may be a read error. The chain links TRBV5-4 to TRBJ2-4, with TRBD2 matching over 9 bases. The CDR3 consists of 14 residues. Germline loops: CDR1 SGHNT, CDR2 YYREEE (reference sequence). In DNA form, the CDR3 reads TGTGCCAGCAGCTTGGTGCGGGAGGGAAACAGTCAGTACTTC. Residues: CASSLVREGNSQYF.

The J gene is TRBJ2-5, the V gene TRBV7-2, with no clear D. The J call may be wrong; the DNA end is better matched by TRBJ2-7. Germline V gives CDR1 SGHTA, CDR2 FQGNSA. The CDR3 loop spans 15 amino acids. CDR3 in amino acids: CASSLVRPISYEQYF. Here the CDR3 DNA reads TGTGCCAGCAGCTTAGTTCGCCCAATATCCTACGAGCAGTACTTC.

Written as DNA, the CDR3 is TGTGCCACCAGCAGAGATTTATTAAATGCCGGTTTCTATGGCTACACCTTC. This sequence encodes CATSRDLLNAGFYGYTF. V usage is TRBV15 and J usage is TRBJ1-2; D gene unclear. This CDR3 contains 17 residues. V was shortened by 0 bases and J by 4 bases, with 18 bases between the two germline ends. Germline values: CDR1 LNHNV, CDR2 YYDKDF (reference sequence).

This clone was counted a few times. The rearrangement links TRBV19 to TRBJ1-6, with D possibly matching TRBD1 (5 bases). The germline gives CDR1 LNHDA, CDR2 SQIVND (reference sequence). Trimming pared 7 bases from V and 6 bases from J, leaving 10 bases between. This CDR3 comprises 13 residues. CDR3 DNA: TGTGCCAGTAAAGGGCAGGGTAATTCACCCCTCCACTTT. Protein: CASKGQGNSPLHF.

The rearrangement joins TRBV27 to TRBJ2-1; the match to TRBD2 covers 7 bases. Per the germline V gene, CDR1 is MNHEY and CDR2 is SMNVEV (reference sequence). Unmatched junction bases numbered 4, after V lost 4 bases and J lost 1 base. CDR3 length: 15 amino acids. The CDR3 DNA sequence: TGTGCCAGCAGTTGGGCGGGGGATTCCTACAATGAGCAGTTCTTC. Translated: CASSWAGDSYNEQFF.

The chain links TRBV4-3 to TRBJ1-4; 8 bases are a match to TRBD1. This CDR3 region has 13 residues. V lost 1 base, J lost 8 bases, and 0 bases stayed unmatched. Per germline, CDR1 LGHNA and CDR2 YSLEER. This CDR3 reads CASSQGTGEKLFF. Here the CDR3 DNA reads TGCGCCAGCAGCCAAGGGACAGGGGAAAAACTGTTTTTT.